This T cell receptor beta chain was observed in a study of blood T cell repertoires in COVID-19. Looking at the study overall: COVID-19 samples from acute and convalescent phases originated in the United States, Italy and Spain. T cells, B-cell-depleted T cells, or PBMCs provided the cDNA or gDNA that served as material.

Germline CDR1 GTSNPN, CDR2 SVGIG (reference sequence). The CDR3 is 12 residues long. V was trimmed by 5 bases and J by 6 bases, leaving 11 bases between them. In the original analysis: Amplified reference gene primers provided the basis for estimating nucleated cell counts. Some clones are missing from TCRdb's copy, which holds only in-frame ones; the method was immunoSEQ multiplex PCR. The DNA was the basis for D and trimming; V, J and clone size are from that table. The sample includes about 210,000 clones, around 82% seen only once; the top ten take 9.5% to 15%. The rearrangement links TRBV30 to TRBJ2-1, with D unclear. The clonotype was recovered from a woman in her forties with acute or convalescent COVID-19. Sequenced input: peripheral blood. The chain's CDR3 is CAWDRVGNEQFF. The CDR3 DNA follows: TGTGCCTGGGACCGGGTCGGCAATGAGCAGTTCTTC. Based on the CDR3 plus reference TRBV30 and TRBJ2-1, the full variable domain is SQTIHQWPATLVQPVGSPLSLECTVEGTSNPNLYWYRQAAGRGLQLLFYSVGIGQISSEVPQNLSASRPQDRQFILSSKKLLLSDSGFYLCAWDRVGNEQFFGPGTRLTVL.